A selection of T cell receptor beta chains follows, all from one sample in a study of T cell responses to AZD1222 COVID-19 vaccine. Assay: immunoSEQ multiplex PCR; the TCRdb copy retains only in-frame clones and omits some. The sample holds 150,000 to 200,000 clones, almost 95% seen once. Sequencing was performed on peripheral blood, taken on day 0 of AZD1222 vaccination. The receptors were gathered from an adult in good health. CDR3s include the opening cysteine and the closing phenylalanine or tryptophan. A D gene is named only where the DNA matches it firmly.

V gene	D gene	J gene	CDR3 DNA	CDR3 protein
TRBV28	NA	TRBJ1-1	TGTGCCAGCATCCGTCTGGGGGTAGACACTGAAGCTTTCTTT	CASIRLGVDTEAFF
TRBV28	TRBD1	TRBJ1-2	TGTGCCAGCAGTCTAAGACAGGGGGGGCTTGGCTACACCTTC	CASSLRQGGLGYTF
TRBV6-4	NA	TRBJ1-2	TGTGCCAGCAGTGAATGGGCGGATACGGGAGCTTATGGCTACACCTTC	CASSEWADTGAYGYTF
TRBV10-3	TRBD1	TRBJ1-1	TGTGCCATCAGTGAGACAGGGGGGCGCACTGAAGCTTTCTTT	CAISETGGRTEAFF
TRBV6-1	NA	TRBJ1-5	TGTGCCAGCAGTGACAATCAGCCCCAGCATTTT	CASSDNQPQHF
TRBV6-4	NA	TRBJ1-2	TGTGCCAGCAGTCGGAAGGCAGGGGAGAACTATGGCTACACCTTC	CASSRKAGENYGYTF
TRBV2	NA	TRBJ1-1	TGTGCCAGCAAGGAACAGGGTCCGAACACTGAAGCTTTCTTT	CASKEQGPNTEAFF
TRBV11-2	NA	TRBJ1-2	TGTGCCAGCAGCCACCACCGAGACAGAAACTATGGCTACACCTTC	CASSHHRDRNYGYTF
TRBV19	NA	TRBJ2-3	TGTGCCAGTAGCTCATCGGATACGCAGTATTTT	CASSSSDTQYF
TRBV5-1	TRBD2	TRBJ2-5	TGCGCCAGCAGCTTGATGTCTAGCGGGATCCAAGAGACCCAGTACTTC	CASSLMSSGIQETQYF